Below, 4 T cell receptor beta chains from the same sample are listed, as sequenced in a study of blood T cells in healthy people across ages. With a J-beta primer mix and a sample-barcoded 5' primer, a second PCR ran about 7 to 12 cycles. Each CDR3 protein is one row after TCRdb ran MiXCR on the 5' RACE reads. The sample lists over 1,500,000 distinct CDR3 sequences; about 39% were seen once. Source material: blood. The receptors were gathered from a human donor in good health.

The chain uses TRBV29-1 and TRBJ2-7; D is undetermined. Deletions cut 6 bases from V and 1 base from J, with 16 bases between. This CDR3 is built from 14 residues. CDR1 SQVTM and CDR2 ANQGSEA come from the germline V gene. The CDR3 DNA sequence: TGCAGCGTCTCAGGAACGCTTACTTCCTACGAGCAGTACTTC. Its protein product is CSVSGTLTSYEQYF.

This clonotype was observed at least ten times. The chain recombines TRBV4-3 with TRBJ1-2; tentative D call: TRBD1 (6 bases). The CDR3 is made up of 14 amino acids. From germline, CDR1 is LGHNA and CDR2 YSLEER. Trimming removed 4 bases from V and 4 bases from J, with 13 bases in between. The CDR3 sequence: CASSRQQGLYGYTF. CDR3 DNA sequence: TGCGCCAGCAGCCGCCAACAGGGCCTCTATGGCTACACCTTC.

The chain links TRBV29-1 to TRBJ1-1; possible D gene TRBD1, 5 bases. V gave up 7 bases and J gave up 3 bases, with 12 bases separating them. Germline V CDR1 and CDR2: SQVTM, ANQGSEA. This CDR3 is built from 12 residues. The CDR3 nucleotides read TGCAGCGCCTCGACAGCTTACACTGAAGCTTTCTTT. Translating it yields CSASTAYTEAFF.

The chain uses TRBV10-3 and TRBJ2-1; 15 nucleotides line up with TRBD2. Germline CDR1 ENHRY, CDR2 SYGVKD. V gave up 10 bases and J gave up 7 bases; unmatched junction bases: 14. This CDR3 is 17 amino acids long. CDR3 DNA: TGTGCCAGTATGACCGGGACTAGCGGGGGGATCACGAATGAGCAGTTCTTC. Protein sequence: CASMTGTSGGITNEQFF.